This T cell receptor beta chain was profiled in a study of Ad26.COV2.S vaccination and SARS-CoV-2 variants. Overall study findings and caveats: There was a possibility that the TCR breadth and depth analyses underestimated total T cell responses.

With respect to this clone: Its antigen is unknown.

Germline V gives CDR1 KGHSH, CDR2 LQKENI. Between the trimmed V and J ends, which lost 3 bases and 4 bases, there was a span of 18 bases. The CDR3 is 17 residues long. Only in-frame clones appear in the TCRdb table, and some are missing; sequencing was by immunoSEQ multiplex PCR. In the table there are some 180,000 clones, around 85% of which are singletons. This TCR was sampled from a human donor who had recovered from COVID-19. The rearrangement joins TRBV18 to TRBJ2-2; D is possibly TRBD2 (6 bases). Sequences were derived from peripheral blood, sampled after recovery from COVID-19. The CDR3 DNA is TGTGCCAGCTCACCTCCTGGGGGTAGCGGAGGCACCGGGGAGCTGTTTTTT. Protein sequence: CASSPPGGSGGTGELFF.